These 30 T cell receptor beta chains originate from one sample sequenced in a study of PD-1 blockade in classical Hodgkin lymphoma. Every patient experienced relapse after autologous stem cell transplantation, and brentuximab vedotin exposure varied. Produced via immunoSEQ multiplex PCR; TCRdb's table is partial and in-frame only. The sample records roughly 41,000 clones, roughly 80% being singletons. This sample comprised peripheral blood mononuclear cells (PBMCs), obtained at baseline. These receptors were taken from a human donor with classical Hodgkin lymphoma.

V usage is TRBV9 and J usage is TRBJ2-2, with D possibly TRBD1 on 6 matching bases. The CDR3 has 13 residues. Looked up from germline, CDR1 is SGDLS and CDR2 is YYNGEE. Trimming cost V 3 bases and J 11 bases, with 14 bases left between them. The CDR3 nucleotides read TGTGCCAGCAGCGAGGGGCCCAGGGGAGAGCTGTTTTTT. As protein: CASSEGPRGELFF.

The chain recombines TRBV18 with TRBJ2-7; 12 bases match TRBD2. Trimming at V came to 6 bases and at J to 6 bases, leaving 12 bases not matched to a gene. This CDR3 region has 16 residues. Germline V gene sequence: CDR1 KGHSH, CDR2 LQKENI. Written as DNA, the CDR3 is TGTGCCAGCTCCCCGCCTCCTAGCGGGAGGGGGCGCGAGCAGTACTTC. It yields the protein CASSPPPSGRGREQYF.

The CDR3 loop reads CASSPPRLSKQFF. The CDR3 region has the DNA TGTGCCAGCAGCCCGCCTAGATTGAGTAAGCAGTTCTTC. The V gene is TRBV5-4, the J gene TRBJ2-1; no clear D. The germline V gene encodes CDR1 SGHNT and CDR2 YYREEE (reference sequence). This CDR3 contains 13 residues. V dropped 4 bases and J dropped 11 bases, with 16 bases sitting between them.

The chain links TRBV6-4 to TRBJ2-5; TRBD2 might be the D (5 bases). This CDR3 spans 15 amino acids. V was shortened by 3 bases and J by 5 bases, with 16 bases between the two germline ends. CDR1 and CDR2 (germline): MRHNA, SNTAGT. CDR3 sequence: CASSERGVPGETQYF. CDR3 coding DNA: TGTGCCAGCAGTGAACGGGGAGTCCCCGGGGAGACCCAGTACTTC.

CDR3 sequence: CASSAPATGFGKLFF. DNA of the CDR3: TGTGCCAGCAGCGCGCCGGCCACAGGGTTCGGAAAACTGTTTTTT. This rearrangement joins TRBV7-2 to TRBJ1-4, with TRBD1 as a possible D gene (6 bases). Looked up from germline, CDR1 is SGHTA and CDR2 is FQGNSA. Trimming shortened V by 5 bases and J by 10 bases, and 20 bases separated the two germline ends. This CDR3 is 15 amino acids long.

This chain connects TRBV7-9 to TRBJ2-5, with TRBD1 matching 7 bases. The CDR3 sequence is 14 residues long. Germline V lookup: CDR1 SEHNR, CDR2 FQNEAQ (reference sequence). The ends lost 5 bases at V and 2 bases at J; junction bases unmatched: 5. CDR3 region: CASSVTGSQETQYF. CDR3 nucleotides: TGTGCCAGCAGCGTGACAGGGAGTCAAGAGACCCAGTACTTC.

The rearrangement uses TRBV4-3 and TRBJ1-1, with TRBD1 identical over 7 bases. The length of the CDR3 is 14 residues. Germline V CDR1 and CDR2: LGHNA, YSLEER. V was pared by 1 base and J by 4 bases, with 3 bases of the junction left unmatched. CDR3 amino acids: CASSQGQGRTEAFF. The CDR3 nucleotides are TGCGCCAGCAGCCAAGGACAGGGTCGCACTGAAGCTTTCTTT.

V is TRBV7-6 and J is TRBJ1-2, with TRBD1 as a possible D gene (5 bases). The CDR3 has 14 amino acids. Germline CDR1 reads SGHVS; CDR2 reads FNYEAQ. Trimming shortened V by 5 bases and J by 13 bases, and 23 bases separated the two germline ends. CDR3 nucleotides: TGTGCCAGCAGCCCGACAACGGGGGGTACCTCTCTCACCTTC. This sequence encodes CASSPTTGGTSLTF. The full variable domain, rest sourced from reference TRBV7-6 and TRBJ1-2, is GAGVSQSPRYKVTKRGQDVALRCDPISGHVSLYWYRQALGQGPEFLTYFNYEAQQDKSGLPNDRFSAERPEGSISTLTIQRTEQRDSAMYRCASSPTTGGTSLTFGSGTRLTVV.

V gene TRBV15 combines with J gene TRBJ1-3; 10 bases line up with TRBD1. CDR1 is LNHNV and CDR2 is YYDKDF in the germline V gene (reference sequence). The V segment lost 5 bases and the J segment 3 bases; nucleotides outside the gene matches: 4. This CDR3 has 15 amino acids. CDR3 residues: CATSADRGSGNTIYF. The CDR3 bases are TGTGCCACCAGCGCGGACAGGGGGAGTGGAAACACCATATATTTT.

In this sample, this clone turned up a few times. V is TRBV19 and J is TRBJ1-2; TRBD1 is a possible D gene (5 bases). Germline loops: CDR1 LNHDA, CDR2 SQIVND (reference sequence). The length of the CDR3 is 14 residues. Trimming removed 3 bases at V and 5 bases at J, with 13 bases between. CDR3 DNA sequence: TGTGCCAGTAGTATTGATCGAGGGGAGTATGGCTACACCTTC. Protein product: CASSIDRGEYGYTF.

This clone was picked up a small number of times. V and J are TRBV11-1 and TRBJ1-5; 9 bases map to TRBD1. CDR3 length equals 15 residues. J lost 7 bases, V lost 5 bases, and 9 bases had no gene match. Germline V CDR1 and CDR2: SGHAT, FQDESV (reference sequence). The CDR3 sequence is CASSPAGTGFQPQHF. CDR3 nucleotides: TGTGCCAGCAGCCCAGCCGGGACAGGGTTCCAGCCCCAGCATTTT.

The V and J genes are TRBV19 and TRBJ1-1; 9 bases map to TRBD1. The germline V gene has CDR1 LNHDA and CDR2 SQIVND (reference sequence). This CDR3 has 15 amino acids. V shed 6 bases and J 5 bases; nucleotides not matched to a gene: 10. CDR3: CASRTTGQGGTEAFF. In DNA, the CDR3 is TGTGCCAGTAGAACTACGGGACAGGGTGGGACTGAAGCTTTCTTT.

V gene TRBV7-9 combines with J gene TRBJ2-3; TRBD2 aligns across 7 bases. This CDR3 contains 18 residues. Looked up from germline, CDR1 is SEHNR and CDR2 is FQNEAQ (reference sequence). J was trimmed by 2 bases and V by 0 bases; bases with no gene match: 11. The CDR3 is CASSLAPSVSGTTDTQYF. DNA of the CDR3: TGTGCCAGCAGCTTAGCCCCTTCGGTCAGCGGGACCACAGATACGCAGTATTTT.

This clone is medium-sized (0.01 to 0.1%) in the sample. The J gene is TRBJ1-2, the V gene TRBV27; D unclear. Trimming pared 3 bases from V and 4 bases from J, leaving 15 bases between. The germline V gene has CDR1 MNHEY and CDR2 SMNVEV (reference sequence). The CDR3 consists of 15 residues. CDR3 sequence (DNA): TGTGCCAGCAGTTTTACCCCTCGGGCCGGCTATGGCTACACCTTC. Protein product: CASSFTPRAGYGYTF.

This chain links TRBV18 with TRBJ2-7, with 8 nucleotides matching TRBD1. Germline lookup yields CDR1 KGHSH and CDR2 LQKENI. This CDR3 comprises 15 residues. V shed 3 bases, J shed 3 bases, and the junction held 7 bases outside the gene matches. The CDR3 coding sequence is TGTGCCAGCTCACCCGACAGGGGCGGATACTACGAGCAGTACTTC. This sequence encodes CASSPDRGGYYEQYF.

The rearrangement links TRBV7-9 to TRBJ1-4; D call uncertain. Per germline, CDR1 SEHNR and CDR2 FQNEAQ (reference sequence). V gave up 5 bases and J gave up 5 bases, with 15 bases separating them. The CDR3 contains 15 residues. For the CDR3, the DNA is TGTGCCAGCAGCCCGTATTTGCCTAACAATGAAAAACTGTTTTTT. This translates into CASSPYLPNNEKLFF.

As regards this clone: The sample carries other DNA sequences with the same CDR3. The V and J genes are TRBV5-5 and TRBJ1-5; D is uncertain. Between the trimmed V and J ends, which lost 4 bases and 0 bases, there was a span of 8 bases. In germline, CDR1 is SGHKS, CDR2 YYEKEE (reference sequence). The length of the CDR3 is 14 residues. This CDR3 is CASSTPGSNQPQHF. The CDR3 DNA is TGTGCCAGCAGCACCCCAGGTAGCAATCAGCCCCAGCATTTT.

The chain couples TRBV6-1 to TRBJ2-2, with unresolved D. V was trimmed by 1 base and J by 3 bases, leaving 12 bases between them. Germline V gives CDR1 MNHNS, CDR2 SASEGT. The CDR3 has 16 residues. DNA of the CDR3: TGTGCCAGCAGTGAAGGGGTGGGAAGGGACACCGGGGAGCTGTTTTTT. Protein sequence: CASSEGVGRDTGELFF.

This sequence joins TRBV6-5 and TRBJ2-7, with D perhaps TRBD1 (5 bases). Germline CDR1 and CDR2: MNHEY and SVGAGI. The germline V and J ends were trimmed by 4 bases and 2 bases, with 15 bases remaining between them. This CDR3 region has 15 residues. The CDR3 nucleotides read TGTGCCAGCAGTTCGCTAGGGGAACCAGCCTACGAGCAGTACTTC. Translating it yields CASSSLGEPAYEQYF.

In DNA, the CDR3 is TGTGCCTCACTAGTCTCAAGCTCGGATACGCAGTATTTT. Its protein product is CASLVSSSDTQYF. This chain uses TRBV28 with TRBJ2-3; D might be TRBD2 (5 bases). V was clipped by 11 bases and J by 6 bases, with 18 bases between them. The CDR3 has 13 residues. The germline gives CDR1 MDHEN, CDR2 SYDVKM.

Points on this clone: The same CDR3 also results from other DNA sequences found in this sample. The V and J genes are TRBV19 and TRBJ2-7, with D unresolved. The CDR3 totals 13 residues. V was pared by 3 bases and J by 2 bases, with 8 bases between. CDR1 and CDR2 (germline): LNHDA, SQIVND (reference sequence). The CDR3 reads CASSISRAYEQYF. The CDR3 DNA reads as TGTGCCAGTAGTATTTCTAGGGCCTACGAGCAGTACTTC. Together with reference TRBV19 and TRBJ2-7, the CDR3 gives the full variable domain: DGGITQSPKYLFRKEGQNVTLSCEQNLNHDAMYWYRQDPGQGLRLIYYSQIVNDFQKGDIAEGYSVSREKKESFPLTVTSAQKNPTAFYLCASSISRAYEQYFGPGTRLTVT.

The chain links TRBV27 to TRBJ2-2; no firm D call. V lost 8 bases to trimming and J lost 6 bases, with 10 bases between them. The CDR3 has 12 residues. Germline-derived CDR1 and CDR2 are MNHEY and SMNVEV (reference sequence). CDR3 coding DNA: TGTGCCAGCGCAACTGGGCCCGGGGAGCTGTTTTTT. This gives the protein CASATGPGELFF.

The rearrangement uses TRBV5-8 and TRBJ2-1; no definite D call. The V and J ends lost 0 bases and 4 bases respectively, with 5 bases between them. Germline-derived CDR1 and CDR2 are SGHTS and YDEGEE. CDR3 length: 13 residues. The CDR3 nucleotides are TGTGCCAGCAGCTTGGGGGCATACAATGAGCAGTTCTTC. Encoded protein: CASSLGAYNEQFF. The whole variable domain, filled in from reference TRBV5-8 and TRBJ2-1, reads EAGVTQSPTHLIKTRGQQATLRCSPISGHTSVYWYQQALGLGLQFLLWYDEGEERNRGNFPPRFSGRQFPNYSSELNVNALELEDSALYLCASSLGAYNEQFFGPGTRLTVL.

This chain joins TRBV7-6 and TRBJ2-5; perhaps D is TRBD1 or TRBD2 (6 bases each). V was trimmed by 3 bases and J by 0 bases, leaving 14 bases between them. The CDR3 covers 16 residues. Germline CDR1 is SGHVS and CDR2 is FNYEAQ. The CDR3 DNA is TGTGCCAGCAGCTTCACAACGGGGGCCTACCAAGAGACCCAGTACTTC. Translating it yields CASSFTTGAYQETQYF.

The table lists this clone with a few counts. This chain's CDR3 is CASSDGKGLYSNQPQHF. In DNA, the CDR3 is TGTGCCAGCAGTGATGGAAAAGGGCTCTATAGCAATCAGCCCCAGCATTTT. The chain has TRBV2 and TRBJ1-5; D gene ambiguous. The CDR3 contains 17 residues. The germline V gene has CDR1 SNHLY and CDR2 FYNNEI. The germline V and J ends were trimmed by 3 bases and 0 bases, with 15 bases remaining between them.

This clone is termed medium-sized. The chain joins TRBV4-1 to TRBJ2-7; D may be TRBD1 or TRBD2 (5 bases each). There are 14 residues in the CDR3. The germline V gene has CDR1 MGHRA and CDR2 YSYEKL. V was pared by 2 bases and J by 5 bases, with 13 bases between. The CDR3 nucleotides are TGCGCCAGCAGCCAAACCGGGACGCGGGACGAGCAGTACTTC. Translated, it gives CASSQTGTRDEQYF.

For the CDR3, the DNA is TGTGCCAGCCGGAGAGGTTATGAGGGGTATGGCTACACCTTC. Residues: CASRRGYEGYGYTF. This chain links TRBV6-5 with TRBJ1-2; D possibly corresponds to TRBD1 (5 bases). This CDR3 region has 14 residues. Per the germline V gene, CDR1 is MNHEY and CDR2 is SVGAGI. Trimming left V 8 bases short and J 5 bases short, with 18 bases between.

The chain joins TRBV27 to TRBJ2-7; D uncertain. Germline V gene data show CDR1 as MNHEY and CDR2 as SMNVEV (reference sequence). V was pared by 4 bases and J by 2 bases, with 6 bases between. CDR3 length equals 12 residues. Here the CDR3 DNA reads TGTGCCAGCAGTTCCTTCCCCTACGAGCAGTACTTC. This gives the protein CASSSFPYEQYF.

This chain uses TRBV13 with TRBJ2-2; 8 bases are a match to TRBD2. The trim removed 5 bases at V and 5 bases at J, leaving 4 bases unmatched. Looked up from germline, CDR1 is PRHDT and CDR2 is FYEKMQ (reference sequence). The CDR3 contains 14 residues. The CDR3 DNA follows: TGTGCCAGCAGCGTCGGGACTAGGACCGGGGAGCTGTTTTTT. It codes for CASSVGTRTGELFF.

CDR3: CSVSPWGAHNEQFF. CDR3 nucleotide sequence: TGCAGCGTTTCCCCGTGGGGGGCGCATAATGAGCAGTTCTTC. V is TRBV29-1 and J is TRBJ2-1; D possibly uses TRBD1 or TRBD2 (6 bases each). Germline V lookup: CDR1 SQVTM, CDR2 ANQGSEA. V shed 5 bases and J shed 7 bases, with 18 bases lying between them. CDR3 length: 14 amino acids.